Included here is one T cell receptor beta chain sequence, with context. Its target is unknown. After isolation, RNA underwent reverse transcription to generate cDNA as the sequencing template. The data were produced by immunoSEQ multiplex PCR, yet TCRdb's version contains in-frame clones alone and is incomplete. This table holds 200,000 to 250,000 clones, roughly two fifths found once. As to treatment: oral pan-JAK inhibitor, 5-10 mg twice daily. The data belong to a study of CD8+ T cells in alopecia areata. Findings of the study overall: Among patients, TCR sharing was less clear than in mice, a difference possibly due in part to HLA diversity in the patient population. Scalp and blood samples kept many expanded lesional clones throughout tofacitinib. Affected lesional scalp, above all in alopecia totalis/universalis, was more clonal than normal scalp.

The CDR3 spans 15 residues. The germline gives CDR1 GTSNPN, CDR2 SVGIG (reference sequence). Trimming took 4 bases from V and 0 from J, leaving 14 bases between them. V usage is TRBV30 and J usage is TRBJ2-3; D not resolved. Source: CD4+ T cells sorted from blood, taken at approximately week 36, from a patient treated with tofacitinib. This TCR was recovered from a human donor with alopecia areata. The CDR3 DNA reads TGTGCCTGGAAACGGCCAGAATTTAGCACAGATACGCAGTATTTT. Its protein is CAWKRPEFSTDTQYF.